The 14 T cell receptor beta chains given below trace back to one sample, sequenced in a study of early T cells in non-severe SARS-CoV-2 infection. TCRdb re-analysed the 5' RACE reads in MiXCR, keeping a single row per CDR3 protein. The data contain around 92,000 distinct CDR3 sequences, roughly 9.6% of them singletons. Sample: whole blood. Receptor source: an adult who was a healthcare worker with PCR-confirmed SARS-CoV-2 infection or an uninfected control (not recorded which).

This clonotype was observed a handful of times. J is TRBJ2-3 and V is TRBV18; TRBD2 matches 7 bases. V lost 0 bases, J lost 0 bases, and 6 bases stayed unmatched. This CDR3 is 17 amino acids long. CDR1 KGHSH and CDR2 LQKENI come from the germline V gene. CDR3 sequence: CASSPPKLAQSTDTQYF. The CDR3 DNA follows: TGTGCCAGCTCACCACCTAAACTAGCGCAAAGCACAGATACGCAGTATTTT.

This clonotype was observed at least ten times. The CDR3 is CASSEAPGWDGYNSPLHF. DNA for the CDR3: TGTGCCAGCAGTGAAGCGCCCGGCTGGGACGGATATAATTCACCCCTCCACTTT. This sequence joins TRBV6-1 and TRBJ1-6, with D tentatively TRBD1 (5 bases). CDR3 length: 18 amino acids. The germline V gene has CDR1 MNHNS and CDR2 SASEGT. V lost 0 bases, J lost 4 bases, and 16 bases lay in between.

This chain links TRBV11-2 with TRBJ1-1; 8 nucleotides line up with TRBD1. V shed 6 bases, J shed 10 bases, and the junction held 13 bases outside the gene matches. The CDR3 runs to 14 residues. Germline assignment: CDR1 SGHAT and CDR2 FQNNGV. The CDR3: CASRLKETGVIAFF. The CDR3 bases are TGTGCCAGCAGACTCAAGGAGACAGGGGTTATAGCTTTCTTT. The full variable domain, in which reference TRBV11-2 and TRBJ1-1 provide the parts outside the CDR3, is EAGVAQSPRYKIIEKRQSVAFWCNPISGHATLYWYQQILGQGPKLLIQFQNNGVVDDSQLPKDRFSAERLKGVDSTLKIQPAKLEDSAVYLCASRLKETGVIAFFGQGTRLTVV.

The gene calls are TRBV11-2 and TRBJ2-1; unclear D gene. V was pared by 1 base and J by 9 bases, with 7 bases between. Per the germline V gene, CDR1 is SGHAT and CDR2 is FQNNGV. This CDR3 has 12 amino acids. The CDR3 sequence is CASSLVLTEQFF. As DNA, the CDR3 is TGTGCCAGCAGCTTAGTTTTGACTGAGCAGTTCTTC.

There are a few counts of this clonotype. The chain carries TRBV30 and TRBJ1-3; D gene uncertain. Germline V gene data show CDR1 as GTSNPN and CDR2 as SVGIG (reference sequence). The CDR3 has 14 residues. V lost 0 bases and J lost 4, with 10 bases in between. The CDR3 is CAWSVKGSGNTIYF. The CDR3 coding sequence is TGTGCCTGGAGTGTGAAGGGCTCCGGAAACACCATATATTTT.

This clonotype has a handful of counts. The chain employs TRBV7-6 and TRBJ1-2, with 8 positions matching TRBD1. V trimming: 3 bases; J trimming: 3 bases; junction bases outside the gene matches: 3. The germline CDR1 and CDR2 sequences are SGHVS and FNYEAQ. CDR3 length: 14 amino acids. CDR3 protein: CASSLGTGYYGYTF. The CDR3 DNA is TGTGCCAGCAGCTTGGGGACAGGCTACTATGGCTACACCTTC.

The chain is built from TRBV7-2 and TRBJ1-4, with TRBD1 identical over 9 bases. V was clipped by 6 bases and J by 10 bases; unmatched bases: 18. The CDR3 spans 17 residues. The germline CDR1 and CDR2 sequences are SGHTA and FQGNSA. DNA for the CDR3: TGTGCCAGCAGTTTATACGTAACCCGGGACAGGGCCGGAAAACTGTTTTTT. It is translated as CASSLYVTRDRAGKLFF. The full variable domain, rest sourced from reference TRBV7-2 and TRBJ1-4, is GAGVSQSPSNKVTEKGKDVELRCDPISGHTALYWYRQSLGQGLEFLIYFQGNSAPDKSGLPSDRFSAERTGGSVSTLTIQRTQQEDSAVYLCASSLYVTRDRAGKLFFGSGTQLSVL.

This clonotype was found a few times. The chain is built from TRBV9 and TRBJ2-5; TRBD2 matches 8 bases. The ends lost 6 bases at V and 0 bases at J; junction bases unmatched: 7. The germline V gene has CDR1 SGDLS and CDR2 YYNGEE. The CDR3 is made up of 15 amino acids. Here the CDR3 reads CASTSAGGDQETQYF. CDR3 in DNA: TGTGCCAGCACATCTGCGGGGGGAGACCAAGAGACCCAGTACTTC.

This clonotype has more than one count but fewer than ten. The V gene is TRBV5-1, the J gene TRBJ2-1, with TRBD1 matching 7 bases. The CDR3 extends over 16 amino acids. J lost 0 bases, V lost 2 bases, and 5 bases had no gene match. Per germline, CDR1 SGHRS and CDR2 YFSETQ. CDR3 residues: CASSFGGQASYNEQFF. CDR3 nucleotide sequence: TGCGCCAGCAGCTTTGGAGGACAGGCCTCCTACAATGAGCAGTTCTTC.

The V call is TRBV7-9, the J call TRBJ1-1, with a weak D call TRBD1 (6 bases). Looked up from germline, CDR1 is SEHNR and CDR2 is FQNEAQ (reference sequence). The CDR3 contains 14 residues. Trimming cost V 5 bases and J 1 base, with 11 bases left between them. CDR3 nucleotide sequence: TGTGCCAGCAGCCTGGGACAATCGAACACTGAAGCTTTCTTT. Translated, it gives CASSLGQSNTEAFF.

The genes are TRBV12-3 or TRBV12-4 and TRBJ2-3, with 7 bases lining up with TRBD2. The CDR3 has 14 residues. The V and J ends lost 4 bases and 4 bases, in that order; junction bases with no gene match: 5. In nucleotides, the CDR3 is TGTGCCAGCAGTTCCGCGGGAGACGCAGATACGCAGTATTTT. Its protein is CASSSAGDADTQYF.

This clonotype was detected many times. This chain connects TRBV14 to TRBJ1-2; 8 bases line up with TRBD1. V was pared by 2 bases and J by 4 bases, with 3 bases of the junction left unmatched. The CDR3 contains 14 residues. Germline CDR1 and CDR2: SGHDN and FVKESK. The CDR3 nucleotides are TGTGCCAGCAGCCAATCGACAGGGGCCTATGGCTACACCTTC. It specifies CASSQSTGAYGYTF.

This clonotype showed up just a few times. The J gene is TRBJ1-2, the V gene TRBV3-1, with a possible D match to TRBD1 (5 bases). This CDR3 has 14 amino acids. Germline V gene sequence: CDR1 LGHDT, CDR2 YNNKEL (reference sequence). Trimming took off 2 bases at V and 4 bases at J, with 11 bases between the two ends. CDR3 amino acids: CASSQLQEGYGYTF. The CDR3 DNA reads as TGTGCCAGCAGCCAACTACAGGAAGGCTATGGCTACACCTTC. The full variable domain, rest sourced from reference TRBV3-1 and TRBJ1-2, is DTAVSQTPKYLVTQMGNDKSIKCEQNLGHDTMYWYKQDSKKFLKIMFSYNNKELIINETVPNRFSPKSPDKAHLNLHINSLELGDSAVYFCASSQLQEGYGYTFGSGTRLTVV.

This clonotype has a handful of counts. J is TRBJ2-1 and V is TRBV27; 9 bases fit TRBD2. Trimming at V came to 0 bases and at J to 4 bases, leaving 4 bases not matched to a gene. Germline V gene sequence: CDR1 MNHEY, CDR2 SMNVEV (reference sequence). The CDR3 consists of 16 residues. The CDR3 nucleotides are TGTGCCAGCAGTTTATCGCCCCTAGCGGGGTACAATGAGCAGTTCTTC. Amino acid sequence: CASSLSPLAGYNEQFF.